This T cell receptor (beta chain) comes out of a study of T-cell memory formation after mild COVID-19. TCRdb reprocessed the 5' RACE reads with MiXCR, giving one entry per CDR3 protein. Of tens of thousands of distinct CDR3 sequences in the sample, more than 7% were seen once. V dropped 4 bases and J dropped 4 bases, with 24 bases sitting between them. Germline V gives CDR1 SQVTM, CDR2 ANQGSEA. The length of the CDR3 is 17 residues. This clonotype was seen a handful of times. The gene calls are TRBV29-1 and TRBJ2-3; tentative D call: TRBD2 (5 bases). Specimen: PBMCs or a T cell subset sorted from them (not recorded which). The sequence was collected from a man aged 18 to 35 who had mild COVID-19 (a few samples of this study predate the infection). Cell type and time point are not known. The CDR3 is CSVAAVVGGASPDTQYF. The CDR3 DNA sequence: TGCAGCGTTGCTGCGGTCGTAGGAGGTGCCTCTCCAGATACGCAGTATTTT.